This entry concerns a single T cell receptor (beta chain). The CDR3 covers 9 residues. V was trimmed by 5 bases and J by 6 bases, leaving 2 bases between them. As processed by the authors: The assay estimated nucleated cells by amplifying reference gene primers. Assay used: immunoSEQ multiplex PCR; TCRdb lists only in-frame clones, some missing. V and J calls and clone size are those listed in that table; D and trimming were worked out from the DNA. The profile shows 180,000 or so clones, approximately 90% of them singletons. The sample originates from a study of blood T cell repertoires in COVID-19. About the research overall: The United States, Italy and Spain provided the acute and convalescent COVID-19 samples. Nucleic acid was either cDNA or gDNA, and it came from T cells, B-cell-depleted T cells, or PBMCs.

The sequence derives from a man younger than 35 with acute or convalescent COVID-19. The sequenced sample was peripheral blood. This sequence joins TRBV12-3 or TRBV12-4 and TRBJ2-7; D is unresolved. CDR3 bases: TGTGCCAGCAGTCTCGAGCAGTACTTC. It codes for CASSLEQYF.